This T cell receptor (beta chain) was profiled in a study of patients and donors after allogeneic stem cell transplantation (dated by TCRdb to about 2020). V is clipped by 5 bases and J by 4 bases, and the sequence between their germline boundaries is 16 bases long. The CDR3 contains 15 residues, cysteine and phenylalanine counted. The CDR3 DNA has 45 bases and is translated from base 1. From a lookup of the germline V gene, CDR1 and CDR2 are SGHTA and FQGTGA. For this clonotype: The antigen this receptor binds is unknown. No much larger clone is present one base from it, and per-base qualities are unavailable.

The protocol used for the library was RT-PCR. Data came from a NextSeq 550. The public reads were run again by TCRdb, first through fastp at Q25 and then through MiXCR, and only productive beta chains were kept. Identical CDR3 protein sequences are pooled into one entry, listed with their most common genes and DNA. For this sample the table gives about 230,000 distinct CDR3 sequences, of which 13% to 15% were detected only once. Under 14% of the sample is held by the ten biggest clonotypes. The sample comprised blood, either unsorted or a sorted T cell fraction (not recorded which). The TCR originated in a human donor who was either an allogeneic HSCT recipient or a stem cell or donor lymphocyte infusion donor (not recorded which). It is not recorded whose cells these are; they may come from a transplant donor. The rearrangement joined TRBV7-3 to TRBJ2-3; the D gene is possibly TRBD1 or TRBD2, with 6 bases matching each. The base sequence is TGTGCCAGCAGCCCCACGGGGGCGCTGGCAGATACGCAGTATTTT. Translated, it reads CASSPTGALADTQYF.